This T cell receptor beta chain was recovered during a study of blood T cells in healthy people across ages. Study context: Template switching recovered approximately one barcoded beta molecule for every two T cells. General observations from the study: Possibly, changes in expanded clonotypes were confounded because donor CMV status was unknown.

Trimming cost V 0 bases and J 1 base; bases outside gene matches: 8. CDR3 length: 17 amino acids. CDR1 is MNHNS and CDR2 is SASEGT in the germline V gene. Through a sample-barcoded 5' primer and a J-beta primer mix, a second PCR was run for 7 to 11 cycles. From the 5' RACE reads, TCRdb called clonotypes with MiXCR, one entry per CDR3 protein. The repertoire includes around 1,100,000 distinct CDR3 sequences, 35% to 45% of them detected once, and 13% sits in the top ten. Donors were healthy Caucasian individuals from Russia aged about 6 to 95. On this clonotype itself: Antigen: not known.

The specimen was blood. The J gene is TRBJ1-2, the V gene TRBV6-1; 7 nucleotides agree with TRBD1. The receptor comes from a man between 18 and 35 years old in good health. The CDR3 loop is CASSEADWTGYNYGYTF. As DNA, the CDR3 is TGTGCCAGCAGTGAAGCGGATTGGACAGGCTATAACTATGGCTACACCTTC.